This T cell receptor (beta chain) was recovered during a study of T cells in Graves' hyperthyroidism and ophthalmopathy. Template material for amplifying TCR beta CDR3 regions consisted of RNA transcripts. TCR CDR3 regions were first amplified by RT-PCR with HTBI primers. TCRdb processed the multiplex PCR reads anew with MiXCR; each CDR3 protein has one entry. The table lists almost 600,000 distinct CDR3 sequences, approximately 14% of them singletons. In its sample, this clonotype was seen many times. Germline-derived CDR1 and CDR2 are SNHLY and FYNNEI. After removal of 2 bases from V and 6 bases from J, the junction contained 10 bases not matched to a gene. The CDR3 contains 15 residues.

This clonotype was obtained from a woman between 25 and 40 years old with Graves' hyperthyroidism that later progressed to Graves' ophthalmopathy. This rearrangement joins TRBV2 to TRBJ2-7, with 7 nucleotides matching TRBD2. The source material was blood. The CDR3 coding sequence is TGTGCCAGCAGTGAATCGGGAGGTTATGGGGGCGAGCAGTACTTC. Protein sequence: CASSESGGYGGEQYF.